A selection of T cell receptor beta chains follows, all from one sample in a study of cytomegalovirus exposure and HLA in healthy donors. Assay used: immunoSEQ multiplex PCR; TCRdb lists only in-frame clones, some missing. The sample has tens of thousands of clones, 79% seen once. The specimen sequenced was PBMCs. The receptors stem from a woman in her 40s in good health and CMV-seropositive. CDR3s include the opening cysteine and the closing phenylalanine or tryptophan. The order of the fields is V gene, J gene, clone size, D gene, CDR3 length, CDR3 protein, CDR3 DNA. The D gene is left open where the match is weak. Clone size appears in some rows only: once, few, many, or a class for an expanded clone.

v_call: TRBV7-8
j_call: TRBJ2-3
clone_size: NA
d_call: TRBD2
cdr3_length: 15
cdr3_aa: CASKTGLAGVDTQYF
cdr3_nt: TGTGCCAGCAAAACGGGACTAGCGGGAGTAGATACGCAGTATTTT

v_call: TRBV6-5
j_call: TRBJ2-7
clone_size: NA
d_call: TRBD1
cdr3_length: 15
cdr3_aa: CASTPVQTGTYEQYF
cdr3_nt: TGTGCCAGCACCCCCGTTCAGACAGGGACCTACGAGCAGTACTTC

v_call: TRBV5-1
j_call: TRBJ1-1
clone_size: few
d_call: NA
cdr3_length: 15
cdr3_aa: CASSYRTSGNTEAFF
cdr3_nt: TGCGCCAGCAGCTACCGGACATCCGGAAACACTGAAGCTTTCTTT

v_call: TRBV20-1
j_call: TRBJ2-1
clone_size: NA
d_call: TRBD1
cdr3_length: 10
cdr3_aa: CSGQDRGQFF
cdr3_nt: TGCAGTGGACAGGACAGGGGTCAGTTCTTC

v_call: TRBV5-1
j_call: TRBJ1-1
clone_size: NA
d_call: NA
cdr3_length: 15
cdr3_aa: CASSLVTGLNTEAFF
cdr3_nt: TGCGCCAGCAGCTTAGTTACAGGGCTGAACACTGAAGCTTTCTTT

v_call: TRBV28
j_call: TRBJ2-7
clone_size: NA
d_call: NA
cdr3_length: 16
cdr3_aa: CASSFLRRGLSYEQYF
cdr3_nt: TGTGCCAGCAGTTTTCTTCGGCGGGGCCTCTCCTACGAGCAGTACTTC

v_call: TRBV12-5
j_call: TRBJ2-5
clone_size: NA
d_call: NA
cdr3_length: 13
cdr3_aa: CASGFSSQETQYF
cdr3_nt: TGTGCTAGTGGTTTTTCCTCGCAAGAGACCCAGTACTTC

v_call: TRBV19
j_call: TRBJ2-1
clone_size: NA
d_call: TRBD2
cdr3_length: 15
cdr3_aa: CASSSVAGGRAEQFF
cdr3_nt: TGTGCCAGTAGTTCCGTAGCGGGGGGGCGGGCTGAGCAGTTCTTC

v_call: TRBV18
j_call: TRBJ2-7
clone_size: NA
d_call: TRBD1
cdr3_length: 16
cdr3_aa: CASSTLSGQGTYEQYF
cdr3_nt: TGTGCCAGCTCAACTCTATCGGGACAGGGGACCTACGAGCAGTACTTC

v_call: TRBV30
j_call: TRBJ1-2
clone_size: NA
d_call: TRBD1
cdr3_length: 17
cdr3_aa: CAWRNYWDRGQSYGYTF
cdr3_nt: TGTGCCTGGAGGAACTACTGGGACAGGGGGCAAAGCTATGGCTACACCTTC

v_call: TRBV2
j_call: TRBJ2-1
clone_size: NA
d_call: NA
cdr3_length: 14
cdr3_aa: CATLVAAGLDEQFF
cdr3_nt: TGTGCCACCCTAGTGGCGGCAGGGCTGGATGAGCAGTTCTTC

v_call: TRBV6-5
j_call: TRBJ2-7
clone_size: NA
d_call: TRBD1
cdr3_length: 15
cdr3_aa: CASSYYQGANYEQYF
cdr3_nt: TGTGCCAGCAGTTACTACCAGGGGGCGAACTACGAGCAGTACTTC

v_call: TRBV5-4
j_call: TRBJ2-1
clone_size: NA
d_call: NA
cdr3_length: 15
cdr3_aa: CASSLTGVLYNEQFF
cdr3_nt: TGTGCCAGCAGCTTGACAGGTGTCCTCTACAATGAGCAGTTCTTC

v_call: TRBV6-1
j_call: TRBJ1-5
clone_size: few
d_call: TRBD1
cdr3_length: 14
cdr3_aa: CASKTGTAFQPQHF
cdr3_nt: TGTGCCAGTAAAACCGGGACAGCCTTTCAGCCCCAGCATTTT

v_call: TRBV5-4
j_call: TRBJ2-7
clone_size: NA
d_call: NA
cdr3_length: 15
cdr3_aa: CASSLTTGVTYEQYF
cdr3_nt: TGTGCCAGCAGCTTAACGACAGGCGTCACCTACGAGCAGTACTTC

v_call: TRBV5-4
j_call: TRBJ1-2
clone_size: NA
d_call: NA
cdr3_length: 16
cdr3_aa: CASSLGLSGRSYGYTF
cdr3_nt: TGTGCCAGCAGCTTGGGACTATCAGGACGGAGCTATGGCTACACCTTC

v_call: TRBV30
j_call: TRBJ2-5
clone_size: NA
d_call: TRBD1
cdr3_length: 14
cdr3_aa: CAWSSQGAEKTQYF
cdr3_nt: TGTGCCTGGAGTTCCCAGGGGGCGGAGAAGACCCAGTACTTC